This T cell receptor beta chain was sequenced in a study of neurological immune-mediated disorders. TCRdb redid the calling of the 5' RACE reads with MiXCR, one entry per CDR3 protein. Seen here are around 16,000 distinct CDR3 sequences, approximately 21% observed once, and the top ten hold 20% to 25%. This clonotype is classed as medium-sized. After removal of 3 bases from V and 7 bases from J, the junction contained 11 bases not matched to a gene. CDR3 length: 16 amino acids. Germline V gene sequence: CDR1 SGHTA, CDR2 FQGNSA. The specimen sequenced was PBMCs. This receptor was identified in a man aged 45-65 years in good health. The gene calls are TRBV7-2 and TRBJ2-1, with 8 bases aligning to TRBD2. DNA for the CDR3: TGTGCCAGCAGCTTGGGGGCAGCGGGAGTCCGTAATGAGCAGTTCTTC. Its protein is CASSLGAAGVRNEQFF. Drawing the rest from reference TRBV7-2 and TRBJ2-1, the complete variable domain is GAGVSQSPSNKVTEKGKDVELRCDPISGHTALYWYRQSLGQGLEFLIYFQGNSAPDKSGLPSDRFSAERTGGSVSTLTIQRTQQEDSAVYLCASSLGAAGVRNEQFFGPGTRLTVL.